These 23 T cell receptor beta chains were all obtained from the same sample, sequenced in a study of beta chain features in type 1 diabetes. Antigens of these TCRs are unknown. Whole-study results and caveats: People with Type 1 diabetes carried modestly yet significantly shorter TCRB CDR3s in all four CD4+ subsets.

The authors reverse transcribed all of the isolated RNA, so sequencing captured expressed TCRB transcripts. Some clones are missing from TCRdb's copy, which holds only in-frame ones; the method was immunoSEQ multiplex PCR. The table lists roughly 150,000 clones, around 10% of them singletons. Input material: central memory CD4+ T cells from blood. Receptors originate from a man aged 25 to 40 with type 1 diabetes.

DNA for the CDR3: TGTGCCAGCAGCCAAGATACGCAGGGTAGAGCTTTCTTT. Amino acids: CASSQDTQGRAFF. The V and J genes are TRBV14 and TRBJ1-1; possible D gene TRBD1, 5 bases. The germline V and J ends were trimmed by 0 bases and 10 bases, with 12 bases remaining between them. The CDR3 has 13 amino acids. Germline V lookup: CDR1 SGHDN, CDR2 FVKESK. The full variable domain, rest sourced from reference TRBV14 and TRBJ1-1, is EAGVTQFPSHSVIEKGQTVTLRCDPISGHDNLYWYRRVMGKEIKFLLHFVKESKQDESGMPNNRFLAERTGGTYSTLKVQPAELEDSGVYFCASSQDTQGRAFFGQGTRLTVV.

This clone was counted only a few times. The chain uses TRBV7-2 and TRBJ2-5; 9 bases match TRBD1. The CDR3 is 15 amino acids. Trimming at V came to 3 bases and at J to 3 bases, leaving 5 bases not matched to a gene. The germline CDR1 and CDR2 sequences are SGHTA and FQGNSA. CDR3 residues: CASSFIQGAEETQYF. The CDR3 nucleotides read TGTGCCAGCAGCTTTATACAGGGGGCTGAAGAGACCCAGTACTTC. Full variable domain (rest looked up from reference TRBV7-2 and TRBJ2-5): GAGVSQSPSNKVTEKGKDVELRCDPISGHTALYWYRQSLGQGLEFLIYFQGNSAPDKSGLPSDRFSAERTGGSVSTLTIQRTQQEDSAVYLCASSFIQGAEETQYFGPGTRLLVL.

The sample holds a few counts of this clone. The chain has TRBV10-3 and TRBJ2-7, with D unresolved. The germline CDR1 and CDR2 sequences are ENHRY and SYGVKD. Trimming took 6 bases from V and 2 from J, leaving 14 bases between them. CDR3 length: 14 amino acids. The CDR3 nucleotides read TGTGCCATCAGATCTCAGGCCGAGACCTACGAGCAGTACTTC. It yields the protein CAIRSQAETYEQYF.

This clone turned up a few times. The chain has TRBV19 and TRBJ2-7, with D maybe TRBD2 (7 bases). The V gene lost 3 bases and the J gene lost 5 bases, with 11 bases spanning the gap. Germline V lookup: CDR1 LNHDA, CDR2 SQIVND (reference sequence). This CDR3 contains 13 residues. The CDR3 DNA follows: TGTGCCAGTAGTATCGGGGGGCAGAACGAGCAGTACTTC. This codes for CASSIGGQNEQYF.

The chain is built from TRBV18 and TRBJ2-2; tentative D call: TRBD2 (5 bases). The CDR3 covers 14 residues. The ends were cut back, 2 bases at V and 1 base at J, with 5 bases in the middle. Germline lookup yields CDR1 KGHSH and CDR2 LQKENI. CDR3 amino acids: CASSPSGNTGELFF. The CDR3, as DNA: TGTGCCAGCTCACCAAGCGGGAACACCGGGGAGCTGTTTTTT.

This clone was found a few times. The chain recombines TRBV4-3 with TRBJ2-1; the match to TRBD2 covers 9 bases. The CDR3 is made up of 16 amino acids. V gave up 1 base and J gave up 4 bases; unmatched junction bases: 5. Germline V lookup: CDR1 LGHNA, CDR2 YSLEER. CDR3 sequence reads: CASSQALAGYYNEQFF. The CDR3 region has the DNA TGCGCCAGCAGCCAAGCTCTAGCGGGATATTACAATGAGCAGTTCTTC.

This clone has just a few counts. The rearrangement joins TRBV7-2 to TRBJ2-5; D is possibly TRBD1 (5 bases). The ends were cut back, 5 bases at V and 5 bases at J, with 15 bases in the middle. CDR3 length: 14 residues. CDR1 SGHTA and CDR2 FQGNSA come from the germline V gene. CDR3 coding DNA: TGTGCCAGCAGCCTTATAAGGGGCAGCGAGACCCAGTACTTC. Translating it yields CASSLIRGSETQYF.

The rearrangement joins TRBV18 to TRBJ2-6; 8 bases match TRBD1. J was trimmed by 0 bases and V by 3 bases; bases with no gene match: 7. CDR3 size: 18 residues. Germline CDR1 is KGHSH and CDR2 is LQKENI. CDR3 protein: CASSPLGQGRSGANVLTF. As DNA, the CDR3 is TGTGCCAGCTCACCTCTTGGACAGGGTCGCTCTGGGGCCAACGTCCTGACTTTC.

The V and J genes are TRBV19 and TRBJ2-1; tentatively, D is TRBD2 (5 bases). V was shortened by 0 bases and J by 6 bases, with 15 bases between the two germline ends. CDR1 and CDR2 from the germline V gene are LNHDA and SQIVND (reference sequence). The length of the CDR3 is 16 residues. CDR3 loop: CASSIEATGRANEQFF. As DNA, the CDR3 is TGTGCCAGTAGTATAGAGGCGACGGGGAGAGCCAATGAGCAGTTCTTC.

This clone came up many times. The chain employs TRBV7-2 and TRBJ2-5; the match to TRBD2 covers 15 bases. Germline V CDR1 and CDR2: SGHTA, FQGNSA. V lost 2 bases to trimming and J lost 7 bases; unmatched junction nucleotides: 5. The CDR3 spans 16 residues. The CDR3 sequence: CASSLLGLAGGGTQYF. CDR3 bases: TGTGCCAGCAGCTTATTGGGACTAGCGGGAGGAGGGACCCAGTACTTC. Looking up the rest from reference TRBV7-2 and TRBJ2-5 gives the full variable domain: GAGVSQSPSNKVTEKGKDVELRCDPISGHTALYWYRQSLGQGLEFLIYFQGNSAPDKSGLPSDRFSAERTGGSVSTLTIQRTQQEDSAVYLCASSLLGLAGGGTQYFGPGTRLLVL.

This clone was observed a handful of times. The chain recombines TRBV18 with TRBJ2-1; D perhaps matches TRBD1 (5 bases). V was shortened by 3 bases and J by 2 bases, with 11 bases between the two germline ends. Germline CDR1 and CDR2: KGHSH and LQKENI. There are 15 residues in the CDR3. The CDR3 sequence: CASSPAAGTYNEQFF. DNA of the CDR3: TGTGCCAGCTCACCGGCGGCAGGGACCTACAATGAGCAGTTCTTC.

This clone has a handful of counts. CDR3 DNA: TGTGCCAGTAGTACGACTAGCGCTTCCTACGAGCAGTACTTC. This codes for CASSTTSASYEQYF. J is TRBJ2-7 and V is TRBV19; 8 bases are shared with TRBD2. The CDR3 is made up of 14 amino acids. With V trimmed by 4 bases and J by 1 base, 3 bases remained unmatched. The germline V gene has CDR1 LNHDA and CDR2 SQIVND (reference sequence).

This clone was detected once. V is TRBV5-1 and J is TRBJ2-7; no clear D. The V gene's germline CDR1 is SGHRS and CDR2 YFSETQ. The CDR3 spans 13 residues. Trimming left V 4 bases short and J 3 bases short, with 11 bases between. CDR3 region: CASSSQISYEQYF. CDR3 nucleotide sequence: TGCGCCAGCAGCAGCCAAATTAGCTACGAGCAGTACTTC.

This clone came up many times. The rearrangement joins TRBV5-1 to TRBJ2-2, with 8 bases that match TRBD1. This CDR3 contains 14 residues. Germline CDR1 and CDR2: SGHRS and YFSETQ. Trimming at V came to 1 base and at J to 6 bases, leaving 2 bases not matched to a gene. CDR3 sequence: CASSLRTGSGELFF. The CDR3 bases are TGCGCCAGCAGCTTGAGGACAGGGTCCGGGGAGCTGTTTTTT.

Only a few counts were recorded for this clone. This chain uses TRBV19 with TRBJ2-5, with D hard to call. Germline V lookup: CDR1 LNHDA, CDR2 SQIVND (reference sequence). Deletions cut 4 bases from V and 2 bases from J, with 2 bases between. CDR3 length: 11 residues. DNA of the CDR3: TGTGCCAGTAGTACTCAAGAGACCCAGTACTTC. As protein: CASSTQETQYF.

The CDR3 sequence is CASSHLTTSNEQFF. The CDR3 DNA sequence: TGTGCCAGCAGCCACTTAACTACATCCAATGAGCAGTTCTTC. V usage is TRBV5-4 and J usage is TRBJ2-1; no definite D call. Germline V gene sequence: CDR1 SGHNT, CDR2 YYREEE (reference sequence). V was trimmed by 4 bases and J by 6 bases, leaving 14 bases between them. This CDR3 region has 14 residues.

This chain joins TRBV6-5 and TRBJ2-3; TRBD1 might be the D (6 bases). The CDR3 spans 15 residues. Germline V gives CDR1 MNHEY, CDR2 SVGAGI. The V and J ends lost 6 bases and 2 bases respectively, with 15 bases between them. The CDR3 is CASRRAGDPTDTQYF. The CDR3 DNA follows: TGTGCCAGCAGGCGCGCAGGGGACCCCACAGATACGCAGTATTTT.

The chain joins TRBV30 to TRBJ2-1, with no clear D. V shed 1 base and J shed 15 bases, with 13 bases lying between them. The length of the CDR3 is 11 residues. CDR1 is GTSNPN, CDR2 SVGIG, per germline (reference sequence). The CDR3 reads CAWSGADTRFF. CDR3 DNA: TGTGCCTGGAGTGGGGCTGACACGCGGTTCTTC.

This clone was seen a handful of times. The V gene is TRBV5-1, the J gene TRBJ2-3, with D possibly TRBD1 on 5 matching bases. The CDR3 length is 12 residues. Trimming pared 0 bases from V and 9 bases from J, leaving 8 bases between. The germline CDR1 and CDR2 sequences are SGHRS and YFSETQ. CDR3 coding DNA: TGCGCCAGCAGCTTGGTGCCAGGGACGCAGTATTTT. Its translation is CASSLVPGTQYF.

The chain recombines TRBV12-2 with TRBJ1-1; the table gives TRBD1 as D, unverified against the DNA. TRBV12-2 is a pseudogene locus. The CDR3 spans 20 residues. In nucleotides, the CDR3 is TGTGCAAGTCGCTTCCCTGAATCCATCACGGGACAGGTAATGAACACTGAAGCTTTCTTT. It specifies CASRFPESITGQVMNTEAFF.

There are a few counts of this clone. V gene TRBV28 combines with J gene TRBJ2-3; D is unresolved. CDR3 length: 14 residues. The germline V gene has CDR1 MDHEN and CDR2 SYDVKM. V was pared by 3 bases and J by 4 bases, with 11 bases between. The CDR3 DNA reads TGTGCCAGCAGTTTTCCCCCCCTAGCAGATACGCAGTATTTT. Translation: CASSFPPLADTQYF.

This CDR3 reads CATIRGQGHEKLFF. The DNA of the CDR3 is TGTGCCACCATCCGAGGACAGGGACACGAAAAACTGTTTTTT. This sequence joins TRBV15 and TRBJ1-4; 8 bases match TRBD1. This CDR3 is built from 14 residues. Per the germline V gene, CDR1 is LNHNV and CDR2 is YYDKDF (reference sequence). Trimming removed 7 bases from V and 8 bases from J; junction bases left unmatched: 9. The full variable domain, with the rest looked up from reference TRBV15 and TRBJ1-4, is DAMVIQNPRYQVTQFGKPVTLSCSQTLNHNVMYWYQQKSSQAPKLLFHYYDKDFNNEADTPDNFQSRRPNTSFCFLDIRSPGLGDTAMYLCATIRGQGHEKLFFGSGTQLSVL.

This clone appeared a few times. The chain joins TRBV29-1 to TRBJ2-7; tentatively, D is TRBD2 (5 bases). Per germline, CDR1 SQVTM and CDR2 ANQGSEA. The ends were cut back, 3 bases at V and 3 bases at J, with 12 bases in the middle. The CDR3 covers 13 residues. CDR3 nucleotide sequence: TGCAGCGTTGACTCCGGGAATCGCTACGAGCAGTACTTC. It yields the protein CSVDSGNRYEQYF.